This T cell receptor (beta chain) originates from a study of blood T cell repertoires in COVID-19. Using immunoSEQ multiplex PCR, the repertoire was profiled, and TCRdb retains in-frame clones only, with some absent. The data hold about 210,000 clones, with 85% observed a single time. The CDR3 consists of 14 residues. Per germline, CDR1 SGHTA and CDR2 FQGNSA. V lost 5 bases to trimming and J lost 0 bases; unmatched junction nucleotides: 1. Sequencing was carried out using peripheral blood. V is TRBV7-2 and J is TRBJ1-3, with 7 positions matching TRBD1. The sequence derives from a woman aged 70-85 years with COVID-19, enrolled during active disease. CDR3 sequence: CASSRDSSGNTIYF. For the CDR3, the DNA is TGTGCCAGCAGCCGGGACAGCTCTGGAAACACCATATATTTT.